The 14 T cell receptor beta chains below all came from one sample that was sequenced in a study of neurological immune-mediated disorders. TCRdb re-derived calls from the 5' RACE reads in MiXCR, one entry per CDR3 protein. The repertoire holds roughly 27,000 distinct CDR3 sequences, 2% to 2.5% seen once, with roughly 2% in the top ten. Sequenced input: PBMCs. The source of these receptors is a woman aged 50 to 65 with multiple sclerosis.

The table lists this clonotype with many counts. The chain combines TRBV12-3 or TRBV12-4 with TRBJ2-1, with 12 positions matching TRBD2. V was pared by 4 bases and J by 9 bases, with 7 bases of the junction left unmatched. There are 15 residues in the CDR3. DNA for the CDR3: TGTGCCAGCAGTTCACTAGCGGGAGGTACGGTTGAGCAGTTCTTC. Its translation: CASSSLAGGTVEQFF.

This clonotype was recorded at least ten times. V and J are TRBV18 and TRBJ2-2; D not resolved. The CDR3 runs 12 residues. Trimming pared 5 bases from V and 3 bases from J, leaving 4 bases between. CDR1 is KGHSH, CDR2 LQKENI, per germline. Written as DNA, the CDR3 is TGTGCCAGCTCATCAGACACCGGGGAGCTGTTTTTT. Protein: CASSSDTGELFF. The full variable domain, its missing parts supplied by reference TRBV18 and TRBJ2-2, is NAGVMQNPRHLVRRRGQEARLRCSPMKGHSHVYWYRQLPEEGLKFMVYLQKENIIDESGMPKERFSAEFPKEGPSILRIQQVVRGDSAAYFCASSSDTGELFFGEGSRLTVL.

This clonotype showed up many times. The chain uses TRBV10-3 and TRBJ2-3; D is perhaps TRBD2 (5 bases). V shed 0 bases and J shed 1 base, with 17 bases lying between them. CDR1 is ENHRY, CDR2 SYGVKD, per germline. CDR3 length: 18 residues. The CDR3 nucleotides read TGTGCCATCAGTGAGTCGAGGAGGTCCGGACGCGGCACAGATACGCAGTATTTT. Translation gives CAISESRRSGRGTDTQYF.

In this sample, this clonotype turned up many times. The chain employs TRBV9 and TRBJ2-5; 7 bases line up with TRBD1. Germline V CDR1 and CDR2: SGDLS, YYNGEE. The CDR3 runs 15 residues. Trimming took 0 bases from V and 4 from J; bases not matched to a gene: 6. Here the CDR3 reads CASSVGEGASETQYF. CDR3 nucleotide sequence: TGTGCCAGCAGCGTAGGAGAGGGGGCATCAGAGACCCAGTACTTC. Drawing the rest from reference TRBV9 and TRBJ2-5, the complete variable domain is DSGVTQTPKHLITATGQRVTLRCSPRSGDLSVYWYQQSLDQGLQFLIQYYNGEERAKGNILERFSAQQFPDLHSELNLSSLELGDSALYFCASSVGEGASETQYFGPGTRLLVL.

This clonotype has ten or more counts. This chain links TRBV5-1 with TRBJ2-3, with D possibly being TRBD1 or TRBD2 (5 bases each). The CDR3 spans 13 residues. Germline V lookup: CDR1 SGHRS, CDR2 YFSETQ. Trimming removed 4 bases from V and 4 bases from J, with 10 bases in between. CDR3 coding DNA: TGCGCCAGCAGCCAGAGGGGCCCAGATACGCAGTATTTT. Its protein product is CASSQRGPDTQYF.

This clonotype was detected many times. V usage is TRBV27 and J usage is TRBJ2-6; a weak D match, TRBD2 (5 bases). V was clipped by 1 base and J by 2 bases, with 6 bases between them. Looked up from germline, CDR1 is MNHEY and CDR2 is SMNVEV (reference sequence). This CDR3 has 15 residues. CDR3 nucleotides: TGTGCCAGCAGTTTATACGGGGCTGGGGCCAACGTCCTGACTTTC. This codes for CASSLYGAGANVLTF.

This clonotype was counted ten times or more. The chain uses TRBV10-3 and TRBJ1-6; D gene uncertain. V lost 3 bases and J 0 bases, leaving 3 bases between the germline ends. Germline assignment: CDR1 ENHRY and CDR2 SYGVKD. The CDR3 loop spans 14 amino acids. CDR3 amino acids: CAISDVSYNSPLHF. In DNA, the CDR3 is TGTGCCATCAGTGATGTCTCCTATAATTCACCCCTCCACTTT.

This clonotype was seen ten or more times. V usage is TRBV4-2 and J usage is TRBJ1-4; D perhaps matches TRBD1 (5 bases). Trimming shortened V by 3 bases and J by 6 bases, and 14 bases separated the two germline ends. The CDR3 contains 15 residues. The V gene's germline CDR1 is LGHNA and CDR2 YNFKEQ. CDR3 sequence reads: CASSQPGNSDEKLFF. CDR3 sequence (DNA): TGTGCCAGCAGCCAGCCAGGGAATAGTGATGAAAAACTGTTTTTT.

This clonotype appeared many times. The V and J genes are TRBV20-1 and TRBJ1-1; 7 positions agree with TRBD1. Trimming removed 5 bases from V and 1 base from J; junction bases left unmatched: 10. The CDR3 consists of 15 residues. Germline values: CDR1 DFQATT, CDR2 SNEGSKA (reference sequence). CDR3 loop: CSAADRVRSNTEAFF. For the CDR3, the DNA is TGCAGTGCTGCCGACAGGGTTCGGTCGAACACTGAAGCTTTCTTT.

In its sample, this clonotype was seen many times. The chain joins TRBV7-2 to TRBJ2-3, with TRBD2 matching over 11 bases. The ends lost 4 bases at V and 8 bases at J; junction bases unmatched: 11. The length of the CDR3 is 16 residues. Germline V CDR1 and CDR2: SGHTA, FQGNSA. Here the CDR3 reads CASSSALAGARGTQYF. CDR3 nucleotide sequence: TGTGCCAGCAGCTCGGCACTAGCGGGAGCTCGAGGTACGCAGTATTTT. Combining the CDR3 with reference TRBV7-2 and TRBJ2-3 gives the whole variable domain GAGVSQSPSNKVTEKGKDVELRCDPISGHTALYWYRQSLGQGLEFLIYFQGNSAPDKSGLPSDRFSAERTGGSVSTLTIQRTQQEDSAVYLCASSSALAGARGTQYFGPGTRLTVL.

There are many counts of this clonotype. The chain joins TRBV12-3 or TRBV12-4 to TRBJ2-1; 11 bases fit TRBD2. This CDR3 region has 15 residues. V lost 4 bases, J lost 9 bases, and 8 bases stayed unmatched. The CDR3 nucleotides are TGTGCCAGCAGTTATGGCTTAGCGGGGGGGCGTGAGCAGTTCTTC. Its translation: CASSYGLAGGREQFF.

This clonotype was seen at least ten times. The V call is TRBV7-2, the J call TRBJ2-2; D is undetermined. Germline loops: CDR1 SGHTA, CDR2 FQGNSA. The length of the CDR3 is 12 residues. V was clipped by 5 bases and J by 1 base, with 2 bases between them. The DNA for the CDR3 is TGTGCCAGCAGCAAGAACACCGGGGAGCTGTTTTTT. This encodes CASSKNTGELFF.

V and J are TRBV24-1 and TRBJ2-7; maybe TRBD1 (6 bases). The CDR3 covers 12 residues. Germline CDR1 is KGHDR and CDR2 is SFDVKD. Trimming took 7 bases from V and 5 from J, leaving 11 bases between them. The CDR3 DNA is TGTGCCACCAGGGACAGTTTGGACGAGCAGTACTTC. Translating it yields CATRDSLDEQYF.

In this sample, this clonotype turned up many times. The chain uses TRBV20-1 and TRBJ1-1; D not resolved. The V and J ends lost 0 bases and 1 base respectively, with 6 bases between them. CDR1 is DFQATT, CDR2 SNEGSKA, per germline (reference sequence). This CDR3 comprises 13 residues. The CDR3 DNA sequence: TGCAGTGCTAGAGATCCGGGGAACACTGAAGCTTTCTTT. This sequence encodes CSARDPGNTEAFF.